This TCR beta chain is drawn from a study of CD8+ T cells in alopecia areata. Points from the study as a whole: Affected lesional scalp, above all in alopecia totalis/universalis, was more clonal than normal scalp. Sequencing of scalp tissue also captures the resident alphabeta T cells of normal skin. Between patients, shared TCR sequences were less clear than in mice. This was possibly due in part to HLA diversity in the patient population.

Researchers gathered lesional scalp punch biopsies and peripheral blood from patients with alopecia areata. As concerns this clone: Antigen specificity is unknown.

This CDR3 comprises 14 residues. Germline-derived CDR1 and CDR2 are GTSNPN and SVGIG (reference sequence). The ends were cut back, 1 base at V and 3 bases at J, with 13 bases in the middle. Sequencing used cDNA as its template, made by extracting RNA and reverse transcribing it. Profiling relied on immunoSEQ multiplex PCR, and the TCRdb table lists in-frame clones only, not all of them. Of 150,000 to 180,000 clones in the sample, 45% to 60% were seen once. The TCR sequence derives from a human donor with alopecia areata. This specimen consisted of CD8+ T cells sorted from blood, obtained at week 0. The V and J genes are TRBV30 and TRBJ2-7, with D possibly called TRBD1 or TRBD2 (5 bases each). The CDR3 DNA reads TGTGCCTGGAGTGGAGGGGCAGGAGTCTACGAGCAGTACTTC. Protein: CAWSGGAGVYEQYF.